This entry features one T cell receptor beta chain sequence. Its antigen remains unidentified. At one boundary the junction diverges from the germline segment, which might be a read error. Use of 60 Vbeta and 13 Jbeta primers characterized the PCR. Clones were read by immunoSEQ multiplex PCR, and TCRdb kept only the in-frame ones, dropping some. The table lists around 100,000 clones, about 80% of them singletons. From germline, CDR1 is LGHNT and CDR2 FRNRAP. This CDR3 spans 17 amino acids. Donors counted as nominally healthy when sampled, yet unrecorded immune exposures were likely. The source of the sample is a study of cytomegalovirus exposure and HLA in healthy donors. General study points: The study flagged 150 to 200 TCR beta chains as cytomegalovirus-associated. In an earlier analysis, most TCR beta V segments were productive about 87% or about 30% of the time. HLA allele associations emerged for 17,000 or so TCR beta sequences in a later analysis, at 0.05 false discovery rate.

The V gene is TRBV12-5, the J gene TRBJ2-3, with a weak D call TRBD1 (6 bases). Sequencing was performed on PBMCs. The receptor comes from a woman aged 18-30 years in good health and CMV-seropositive. The CDR3 DNA sequence: TGTGCTAGTGGTTTGAAGTTGGACAGCAGTCGTACAGATGCGCAGTATTTT. Its translation: CASGLKLDSSRTDAQYF.